Listed here is a single T cell receptor (beta chain). This clone was found once. It has no known antigen specificity. There are no base qualities to consult, and no much larger clone falls within one base. Using the deep immunoSEQ assay, TCR CDR3 regions were amplified from genomic DNA by multiplex PCR. For each cell subset, the extracted genomic DNA was distributed evenly across all wells of several immunoSEQ 96-well plates, and each plate served as one replicate. For sorted subsets, about 0.2 ug genomic DNA, equal to tens of thousands of T cell genomes, was loaded into each replicate PCR. Purified libraries were quantified with a Qubit 3.0 fluorometer, sized on a Bioanalyzer 2100, and re-quantified with the KAPA Library Quantification kit. A separate single-read 150-cycle Illumina NextSeq 550 flow cell was used to sequence each immunoSEQ 96-well plate. The authors' pipeline ran thus. The immunoSEQ output contained only junctional sequences without quality scores, so filtering could not match that applied to full-length reads. Sequences were annotated with PyIR, a Python wrapper for IgBLAST v1.9, using IMGT germline references to assign V/J genes and CDR3. Reads with weak V/J assignments (E-value above 1e-6), missing CDR3, stop codons, out-of-frame junctions, or ambiguous translated residues were removed. A V3J clonotype was defined by an identical inferred V gene, J gene, and CDR3 amino acid sequence. The percentage overlap between two repertoires was calculated by dividing the number of shared unique clonotypes by the size of the smaller repertoire. Richness of each repertoire was evaluated using RTK rarefaction, the Chao1 estimator, and Recon v2.1 estimates of unobserved clonotypes. For all TCRbeta clonotypes obtained by the gDNA method from a few donors, generation probabilities were computed with OLGA. The source is immuneACCESS, and TCRdb retained only in-frame sequences with V and J called. Part of the clones is not carried over; for the studies checked, unresolved V genes explain less than half of this, and the remainder is unexplained. D and trimming were read from the DNA, whereas the V and J calls and clone size are those reported in that table. The sample profile shows about a million clones; about 80% of them were found once. The top ten clones comprise approximately 1.5% of the sample.

These data originate in a study of shared clonotypes between healthy human individuals (dated by TCRdb to the early 2020s). Turning to the overall study: A few men and a couple of women, aged 18 to 49 years, made up the cohort. Per donor, three plates each were used for CD4 naive and CD4 memory, two for CD8 naive, and one for CD8 memory. To estimate repertoire size and how much clonotype sharing occurs between individuals, the study deeply sequenced the blood TCR repertoires of several healthy adults. To increase sequencing depth and limit assay-specific biases, different laboratories used diverse techniques to prepare libraries and sequence TCR repertoires. Leukapheresis yielded between about 0.9 and 9.5 billion PBMCs per donor. Overall study results and their limits: Because the study included a small number of donors, the genetic and exposure-history diversity represented was limited. Based on pairwise subsampling, the degree of clonotype sharing among donors was expected to be affected by sequencing depth. Rarefaction of sorted-subset datasets indicated incomplete sequencing despite the large sequencing depth. Approximately 4.8% of naive CD4, roughly 3.6% of naive CD8, approximately 2% of memory CD4, and around 0.4% of memory CD8 clonotypes were shared across several donors. Compared with non-shared clonotypes, clonotypes shared by all four sorted-subset donors had higher generation probabilities. Sampling was restricted to blood, and TCR repertoires in tissues likely differ from the TCR repertoires found in blood. Estimated clonotype richness was generally larger for naive than for memory subsets.

Donors were healthy HIV-negative adults with no recently reported acute infections or vaccinations. Only Caucasian adults living in Nashville, Tennessee, USA were represented among the donors. CD4+ T cells were enriched by magnetic negative selection, after which naive cells were positively selected on CD45RA and the negative fraction was taken as the memory subset. Blood was obtained by leukapheresis, after which PBMCs were separated by Ficoll-Histopaque density gradient centrifugation and cryopreserved in liquid nitrogen vapor phase. Analytical flow cytometry was used to check the purity and quantity of each magnetically sorted T cell population. Each sorted fraction had its genomic DNA isolated and then quantified by UV absorbance on a Nanodrop 2000c. V sheds 11 bases and J sheds 5 bases, leaving 15 bases between their ends. CDR1 SGHTA and CDR2 FQGNSA were looked up in the germline V gene. The CDR3 sequence holds 13 residues, the cysteine and phenylalanine included. CDR3 DNA only is kept here, 39 bases in frame from base 1.

Sample: memory CD4+ T cells sorted from blood. This sample's cell subset or site label indicates: CD45RA-negative fraction. The TCR was taken from a man in his late teens or twenties in good health. The chain joins TRBV7-2 to TRBJ2-2, and perhaps TRBD2 as D gene, on 7 matching bases. The CDR3 loop reads CAAGALLTGELFF. The nucleotide sequence reads TGTGCCGCGGGGGCTTTGTTGACCGGGGAGCTGTTTTTT.